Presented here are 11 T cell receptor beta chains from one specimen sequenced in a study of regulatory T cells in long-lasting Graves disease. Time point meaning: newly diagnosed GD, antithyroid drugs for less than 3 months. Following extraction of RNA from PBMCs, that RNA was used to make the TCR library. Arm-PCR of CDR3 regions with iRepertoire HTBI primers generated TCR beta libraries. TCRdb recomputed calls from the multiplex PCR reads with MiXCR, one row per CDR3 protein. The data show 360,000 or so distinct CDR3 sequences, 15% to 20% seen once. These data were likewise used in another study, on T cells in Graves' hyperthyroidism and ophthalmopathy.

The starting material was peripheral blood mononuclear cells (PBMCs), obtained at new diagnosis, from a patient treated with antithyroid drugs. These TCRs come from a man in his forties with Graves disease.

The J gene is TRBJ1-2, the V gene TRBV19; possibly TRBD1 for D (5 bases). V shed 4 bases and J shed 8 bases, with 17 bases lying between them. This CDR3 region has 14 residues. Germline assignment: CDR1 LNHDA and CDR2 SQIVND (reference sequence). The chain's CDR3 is CASSRQVGTSGYTF. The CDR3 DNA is TGTGCCAGTAGTAGGCAAGTCGGGACGAGCGGCTACACCTTC. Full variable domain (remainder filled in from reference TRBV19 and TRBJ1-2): DGGITQSPKYLFRKEGQNVTLSCEQNLNHDAMYWYRQDPGQGLRLIYYSQIVNDFQKGDIAEGYSVSREKKESFPLTVTSAQKNPTAFYLCASSRQVGTSGYTFGSGTRLTVV.

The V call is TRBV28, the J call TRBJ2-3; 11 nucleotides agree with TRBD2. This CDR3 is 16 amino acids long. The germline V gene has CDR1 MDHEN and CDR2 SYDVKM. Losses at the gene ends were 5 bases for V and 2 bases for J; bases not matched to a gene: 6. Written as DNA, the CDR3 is TGTGCCAGCAGTGGGATAGCGGGGGGGTTCACAGATACGCAGTATTTT. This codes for CASSGIAGGFTDTQYF.

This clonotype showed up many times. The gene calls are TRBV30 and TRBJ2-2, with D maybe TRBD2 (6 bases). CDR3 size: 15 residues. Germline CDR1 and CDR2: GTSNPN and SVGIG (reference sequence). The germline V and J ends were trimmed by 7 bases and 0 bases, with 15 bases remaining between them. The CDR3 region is CASTGGRTNTGELFF. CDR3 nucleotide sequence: TGTGCCTCTACCGGGGGACGAACGAACACCGGGGAGCTGTTTTTT.

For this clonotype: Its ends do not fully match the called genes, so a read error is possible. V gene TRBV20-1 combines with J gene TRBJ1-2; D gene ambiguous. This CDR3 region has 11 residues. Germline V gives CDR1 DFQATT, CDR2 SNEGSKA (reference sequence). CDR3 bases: TGCACTCCCTCGGACCTCTATAGCTACACCTTC. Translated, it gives CTPSDLYSYTF.

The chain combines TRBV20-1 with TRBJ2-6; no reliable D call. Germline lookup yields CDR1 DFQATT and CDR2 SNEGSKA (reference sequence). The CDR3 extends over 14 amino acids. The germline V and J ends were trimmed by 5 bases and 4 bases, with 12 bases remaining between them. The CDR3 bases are TGCAGTGCTCACCTGGCAACCGGGGCCAACGTCCTGACTTTC. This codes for CSAHLATGANVLTF.

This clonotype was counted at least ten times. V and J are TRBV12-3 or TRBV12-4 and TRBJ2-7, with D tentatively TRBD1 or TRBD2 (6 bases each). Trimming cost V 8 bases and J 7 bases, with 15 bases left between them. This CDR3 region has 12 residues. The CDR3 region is CASSYRAGEQYF. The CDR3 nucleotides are TGTGCCAGCTCGTACAGGGCGGGGGAGCAGTACTTC.

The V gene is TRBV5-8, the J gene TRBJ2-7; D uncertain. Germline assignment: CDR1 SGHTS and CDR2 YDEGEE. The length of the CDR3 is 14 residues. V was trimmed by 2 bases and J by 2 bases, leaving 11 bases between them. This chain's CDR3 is CASSLFGGAYEQYF. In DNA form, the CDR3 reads TGTGCCAGCAGCTTATTTGGTGGAGCCTACGAGCAGTACTTC.

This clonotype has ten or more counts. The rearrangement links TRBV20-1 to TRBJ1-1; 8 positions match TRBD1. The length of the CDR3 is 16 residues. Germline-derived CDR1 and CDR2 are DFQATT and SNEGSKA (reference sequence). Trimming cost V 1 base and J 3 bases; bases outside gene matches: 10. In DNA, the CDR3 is TGCAGTGCTAGAGCAGGGGGCTTCGTGCGCGACACTGAAGCTTTCTTT. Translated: CSARAGGFVRDTEAFF.

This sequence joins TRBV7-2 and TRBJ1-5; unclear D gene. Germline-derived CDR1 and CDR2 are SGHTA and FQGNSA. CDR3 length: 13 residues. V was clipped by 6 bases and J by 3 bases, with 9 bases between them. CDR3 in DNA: TGTGCCAGCAGAAGGCAGTCCAATCAGCCCCAGCATTTT. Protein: CASRRQSNQPQHF.

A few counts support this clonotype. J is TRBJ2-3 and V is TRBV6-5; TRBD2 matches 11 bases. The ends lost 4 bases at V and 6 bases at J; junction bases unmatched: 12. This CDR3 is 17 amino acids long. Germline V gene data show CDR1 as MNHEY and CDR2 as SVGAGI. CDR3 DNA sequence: TGTGCCAGCAGTTCCTCGCCCTCTAGCGGGGGGCGGGATACGCAGTATTTT. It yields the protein CASSSSPSSGGRDTQYF.

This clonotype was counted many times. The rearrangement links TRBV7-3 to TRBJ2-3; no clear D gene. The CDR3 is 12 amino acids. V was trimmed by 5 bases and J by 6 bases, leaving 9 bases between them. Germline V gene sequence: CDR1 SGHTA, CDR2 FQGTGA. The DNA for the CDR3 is TGTGCCAGCAGCACCGGCGTGGATACGCAGTATTTT. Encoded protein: CASSTGVDTQYF.